The following is a T cell receptor beta chain sequence with its context. Its antigen remains unknown. These data come from a study of T cells in localized non-small cell lung cancer. Findings and caveats of the study: Adjacent lung held a median around 60 of the top 100 tumor clones. Because researchers sequenced only one region of the tumor, heterogeneity is still possible. Exceeding tumor, uninvolved adjacent lung had the highest T cell clonality. There was an association of higher blood T cell density with longer overall survival.

The CDR3 has 13 residues. The V end lost 2 bases, the J end lost 6 bases, and 12 bases lay between the germline ends. Looked up from germline, CDR1 is SGHRS and CDR2 is YFSETQ. Method: immunoSEQ multiplex PCR; TCRdb's copy keeps in-frame clones and lacks some. The table lists tens of thousands of clones, more than 85% of them singletons, with over 25% in the top ten. This sequence joins TRBV5-1 and TRBJ2-7, with D maybe TRBD1 (7 bases). The source material was peripheral blood, sampled before any cancer treatment. The TCR sequence derives from a male donor aged 60 or over with stage I squamous cell lung carcinoma. The CDR3 DNA reads TGCGCCAGCAGCTTCACTCAGGGGGGCGAGCAGTACTTC. Translation: CASSFTQGGEQYF.